This TCR beta chain was obtained from a study of T-cell memory formation after mild COVID-19. Overall study context: Among the donors, TCR clusters were largely specific to each donor. Study-wide findings and caveats: While clones contracting from day 15 to 85 were balanced between CD4 and CD8, later expanders leaned CD4+.

TCRdb itself ran the 5' RACE reads through MiXCR, one entry per CDR3 protein. This sample has approximately 150,000 distinct CDR3 sequences, with roughly 15% found just once. The CDR3 has 14 residues. The germline V gene has CDR1 SNHLY and CDR2 FYNNEI. The trim removed 6 bases at V and 4 bases at J, leaving 7 bases unmatched. This clonotype was counted once. Its antigen is as yet unknown. Sample: PBMCs or a T cell subset sorted from them (not recorded which). The origin of this receptor is an adult woman who had mild COVID-19 (a few samples of this study predate the infection). Cell type and time point are not known. The rearrangement uses TRBV2 and TRBJ1-2; 8 nucleotides agree with TRBD1. CDR3 region: CASSKTGVGYGYTF. CDR3 bases: TGTGCCAGCAGCAAGACAGGGGTTGGCTATGGCTACACCTTC.